The 6 T cell receptor beta chains below come from one sample, sequenced in a study of yellow fever vaccine responses in identical twins. MiXCR, run by TCRdb on the RT-PCR reads, gives a single entry per CDR3 protein. Of around 2,200 distinct CDR3 sequences in the sample, roughly 73% are singletons; the top ten hold around 12%. The specimen was T cells from blood (PBMCs), unsorted or a sorted subset (not recorded which), collected before or after yellow fever vaccination (not recorded which). The receptors shown here come from a woman aged 18-35 years who received the yellow fever vaccine.

This chain joins TRBV11-1 and TRBJ2-5; 8 bases map to TRBD1. Germline assignment: CDR1 SGHAT and CDR2 FQDESV (reference sequence). Unmatched junction bases numbered 5, after V lost 5 bases and J lost 6 bases. CDR3 size: 13 residues. The CDR3 sequence: CASSRQGRQTQYF. As DNA, the CDR3 is TGTGCCAGCAGCCGACAGGGGAGGCAGACCCAGTACTTC.

The chain employs TRBV10-1 and TRBJ2-1; 11 bases are a match to TRBD2. Germline loops: CDR1 WNHNN, CDR2 SYGVQD (reference sequence). Trimming removed 4 bases from V and 7 bases from J; junction bases left unmatched: 6. CDR3 size: 15 residues. CDR3 nucleotides: TGCGCCAGCAGTGCCGGGACTAGCGGCCAGAATGAGCAGTTCTTC. This sequence encodes CASSAGTSGQNEQFF.

In its sample, this clonotype was seen a few times. The chain carries TRBV4-1 and TRBJ2-7; D gene ambiguous. From germline, CDR1 is MGHRA and CDR2 YSYEKL. Trimming took off 4 bases at V and 3 bases at J, with 10 bases between the two ends. CDR3 length: 13 amino acids. Here the CDR3 reads CASSPTASYEQYF. DNA for the CDR3: TGCGCCAGCAGCCCAACCGCAAGCTACGAGCAGTACTTC.

Details on this clonotype: The junction does not match germline at one end; this may be a read error. V is TRBV19 and J is TRBJ2-7, with D tentatively TRBD2 (6 bases). This CDR3 has 12 amino acids. In germline, CDR1 is LNHDA, CDR2 SQIVND (reference sequence). In nucleotides, the CDR3 is TGTGCCAGTAGTCCGGGAGCCTATGAGCAGTACTTC. Protein: CASSPGAYEQYF.

This clonotype was seen a few times. V gene TRBV10-3 combines with J gene TRBJ1-2; possibly TRBD1 for D (6 bases). Trimming stripped 3 bases from V and 8 bases from J, with 22 bases between. The V gene's germline CDR1 is ENHRY and CDR2 SYGVKD. The CDR3 runs 16 residues. The DNA for the CDR3 is TGTGCCATCAGTGATCGAATGACACAGGGTGTTCAGGGCTACACCTTC. Its protein is CAISDRMTQGVQGYTF.

This rearrangement joins TRBV5-1 to TRBJ2-5; D is perhaps TRBD1 (5 bases). The CDR3 is 15 amino acids. V lost 4 bases and J lost 1, with 14 bases in between. CDR1 and CDR2 (germline): SGHRS, YFSETQ. The CDR3 sequence: CASSPRAGSQETQYF. CDR3 DNA sequence: TGCGCCAGCAGCCCCCGCGCAGGGTCCCAAGAGACCCAGTACTTC.